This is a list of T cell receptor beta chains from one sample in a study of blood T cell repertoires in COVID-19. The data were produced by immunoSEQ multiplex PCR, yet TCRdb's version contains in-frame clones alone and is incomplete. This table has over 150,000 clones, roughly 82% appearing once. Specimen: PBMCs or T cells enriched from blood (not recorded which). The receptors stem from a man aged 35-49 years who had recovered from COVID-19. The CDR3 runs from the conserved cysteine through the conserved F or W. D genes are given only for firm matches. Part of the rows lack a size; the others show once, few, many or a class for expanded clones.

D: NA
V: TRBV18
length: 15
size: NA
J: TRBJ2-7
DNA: TGTGCCAGCTCGCCTGGTAGACAGGAAACCTACGAGCAGTACTTC
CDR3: CASSPGRQETYEQYF

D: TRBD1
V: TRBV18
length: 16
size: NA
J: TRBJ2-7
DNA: TGTGCCAGCTCACCACAACGGGGACAGGGTCCCCACGAGCAGTACTTC
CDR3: CASSPQRGQGPHEQYF

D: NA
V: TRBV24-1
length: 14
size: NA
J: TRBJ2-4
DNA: TGTGCCACCAGTGATGGGCAGGGTAAAAACATTCAGTACTTC
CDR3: CATSDGQGKNIQYF

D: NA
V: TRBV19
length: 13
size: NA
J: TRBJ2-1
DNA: TGTGCCAGTAGTATAACTAGTTACAATGAGCAGTTCTTC
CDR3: CASSITSYNEQFF

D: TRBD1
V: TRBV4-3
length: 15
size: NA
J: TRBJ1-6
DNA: TGCGCCAGCAGCCAAGAACAGGGGAATTGGTCACCCCTCCACTTT
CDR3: CASSQEQGNWSPLHF

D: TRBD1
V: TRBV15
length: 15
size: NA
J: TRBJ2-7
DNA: TGTGCCACCAGCAGAGGGAGGACAGGGCAGGACGAGCAGTACTTC
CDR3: CATSRGRTGQDEQYF

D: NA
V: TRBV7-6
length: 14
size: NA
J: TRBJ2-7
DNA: TGTGCCAGCAGCCCCGCAGGGATCCCCTACGAGCAGTACTTC
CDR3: CASSPAGIPYEQYF

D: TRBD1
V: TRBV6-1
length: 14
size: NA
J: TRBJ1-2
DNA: TGTGCCAGCAGTGATCCGGGACAGGGCTATGGCTACACCTTC
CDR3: CASSDPGQGYGYTF

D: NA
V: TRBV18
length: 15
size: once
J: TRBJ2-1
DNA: TGTGCCAGCTCACCGTTGGGAGCGCGGTACAATGAGCAGTTCTTC
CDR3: CASSPLGARYNEQFF

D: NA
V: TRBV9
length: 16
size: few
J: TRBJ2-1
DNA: TGTGCCAGCAGCGTAGATTCAAGCGGCTCCTACAATGAGCAGTTCTTC
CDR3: CASSVDSSGSYNEQFF

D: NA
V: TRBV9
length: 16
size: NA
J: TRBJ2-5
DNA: TGTGCCAGCAGCGACCGGGGAGGACCGCTTAAGGGGACCCAGTACTTC
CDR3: CASSDRGGPLKGTQYF

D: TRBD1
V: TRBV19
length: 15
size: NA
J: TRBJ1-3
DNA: TGTGCCACTAAACCCCAGGGGGTGTCTGGAAACACCATATATTTT
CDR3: CATKPQGVSGNTIYF

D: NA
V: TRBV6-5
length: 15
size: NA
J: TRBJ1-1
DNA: TGTGCCAGCAGTTACTCATTCCGGGTTCGCACTGAAGCTTTCTTT
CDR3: CASSYSFRVRTEAFF

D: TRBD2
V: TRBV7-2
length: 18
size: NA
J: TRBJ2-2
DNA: TGTGCCAGCAGCTTAGTCGCCGCTAGCGGGAGTATTACCGGGGAGCTGTTTTTT
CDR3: CASSLVAASGSITGELFF

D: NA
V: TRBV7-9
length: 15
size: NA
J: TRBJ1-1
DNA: TGTGCCAGCAGCTCATACCGGGGAACAAGGACTGAAGCTTTCTTT
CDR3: CASSSYRGTRTEAFF

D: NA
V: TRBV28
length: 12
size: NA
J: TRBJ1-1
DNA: TGTGCCAGCACCGGTTTGGGGCGTGAAGCTTTCTTT
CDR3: CASTGLGREAFF

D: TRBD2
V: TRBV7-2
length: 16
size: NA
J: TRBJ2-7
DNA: TGTGCCAGCAGCTTGCGGACTAGCGAATACTCCTACGAGCAGTACTTC
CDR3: CASSLRTSEYSYEQYF

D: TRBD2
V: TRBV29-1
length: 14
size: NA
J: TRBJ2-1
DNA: TGCAGCGTTGAACGGACTAGCGGCTACAATGAGCAGTTCTTC
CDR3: CSVERTSGYNEQFF

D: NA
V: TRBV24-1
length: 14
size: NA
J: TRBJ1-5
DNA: TGTGCCACCAGTGACAGTTATAGCAATCAGCCCCAGCATTTT
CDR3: CATSDSYSNQPQHF

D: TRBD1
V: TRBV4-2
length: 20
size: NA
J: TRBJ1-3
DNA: TGTGCCAGCAGCCAAGATGGAGTGGGACAGGGGGCTTATACTGGAAACACCATATATTTT
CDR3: CASSQDGVGQGAYTGNTIYF

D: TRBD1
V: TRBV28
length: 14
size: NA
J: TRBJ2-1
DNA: TGTGCCAGCAGTTTCCACGACAGGGACAATGAGCAGTTCTTC
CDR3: CASSFHDRDNEQFF

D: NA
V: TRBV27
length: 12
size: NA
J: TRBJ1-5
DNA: TGTGCCAGCAGTAGACATGGTCAGCCCCAGCATTTT
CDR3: CASSRHGQPQHF

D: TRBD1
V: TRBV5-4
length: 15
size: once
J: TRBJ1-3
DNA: TGTGCCAGCAGCACCATGACAGGGTCTGGAAACACCATATATTTT
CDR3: CASSTMTGSGNTIYF

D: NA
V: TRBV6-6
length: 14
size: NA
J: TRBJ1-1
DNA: TGTGCCAGCAGTTACCTTGAGACTAGCACTGAAGCTTTCTTT
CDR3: CASSYLETSTEAFF

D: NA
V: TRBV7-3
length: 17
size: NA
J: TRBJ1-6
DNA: TGTGCCAGCAGCTTAACTTGGTGGACAGATTATAATTCACCCCTCCACTTT
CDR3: CASSLTWWTDYNSPLHF

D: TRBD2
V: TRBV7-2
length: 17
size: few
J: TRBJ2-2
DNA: TGTGCCAGCAGCTCAAAAGCTTTAGCGGGAGCCACCGGGGAGCTGTTTTTT
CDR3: CASSSKALAGATGELFF

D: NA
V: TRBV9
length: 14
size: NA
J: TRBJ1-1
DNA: TGTGCCAGCAGCGGACTAGGGACGTACACTGAAGCTTTCTTT
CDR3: CASSGLGTYTEAFF

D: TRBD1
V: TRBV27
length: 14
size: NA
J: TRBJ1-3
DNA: TGTGCCAGCACCGCAGGGGGCGCCGGAAACACCATATATTTT
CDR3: CASTAGGAGNTIYF

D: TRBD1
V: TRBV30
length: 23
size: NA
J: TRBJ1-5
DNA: TGTGCCTGGAGTGTAGGGCCCGGACAGGGAGAGATGTGGACTTGCAATTCTCATCAGCCCCAGCATTTT
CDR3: CAWSVGPGQGEMWTCNSHQPQHF

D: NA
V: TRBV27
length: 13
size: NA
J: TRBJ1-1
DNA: TGTGCCAGCAGTTTTTCATCGGACACTGAAGCTTTCTTT
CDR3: CASSFSSDTEAFF

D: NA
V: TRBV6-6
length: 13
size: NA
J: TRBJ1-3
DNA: TGTGCCAGCAGTGCCGGGACAGGAAACACCATATATTTT
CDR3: CASSAGTGNTIYF

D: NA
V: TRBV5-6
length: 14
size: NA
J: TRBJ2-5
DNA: TGTGCCAGCAGCCAAGGTACAGTGGGAGAGACCCAGTACTTC
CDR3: CASSQGTVGETQYF

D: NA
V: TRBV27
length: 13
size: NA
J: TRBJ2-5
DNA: TGTGCCAGCAGGCGCGGTCAAAAAGAGACCCAGTACTTC
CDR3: CASRRGQKETQYF

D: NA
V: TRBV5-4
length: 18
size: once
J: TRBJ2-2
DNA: TGTGCCAGCAGCTTGGTGGTGGGAGGTACCTCGGGGGCCGGGGAGCTGTTTTTT
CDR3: CASSLVVGGTSGAGELFF

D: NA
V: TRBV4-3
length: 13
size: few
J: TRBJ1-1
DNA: TGCGCCAGCAGCCAAGACAGGAACACTGAAGCTTTCTTT
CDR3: CASSQDRNTEAFF

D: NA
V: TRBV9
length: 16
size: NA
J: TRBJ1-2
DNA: TGTGCCAGCAGCCATCAGGGGACACTAGCTAACTATGGCTACACCTTC
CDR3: CASSHQGTLANYGYTF

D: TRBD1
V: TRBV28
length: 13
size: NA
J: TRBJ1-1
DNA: TGTGCCACCAACCAGGGGGATTACACTGAAGCTTTCTTT
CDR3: CATNQGDYTEAFF

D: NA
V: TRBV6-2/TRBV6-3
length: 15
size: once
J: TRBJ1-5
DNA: TGTGCCAGCAGTTACTCGAGAAAGGGGGATCAGCCCCAGCATTTT
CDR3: CASSYSRKGDQPQHF

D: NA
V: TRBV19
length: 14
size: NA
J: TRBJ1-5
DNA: TGTGCCAGTAGTATAGCCGGGTACAATCAGCCCCAGCATTTT
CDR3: CASSIAGYNQPQHF

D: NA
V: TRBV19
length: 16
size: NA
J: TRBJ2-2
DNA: TGTGCCAGTAGTATTGTGGGCAGACCGAACACCGGGGAGCTGTTTTTT
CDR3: CASSIVGRPNTGELFF

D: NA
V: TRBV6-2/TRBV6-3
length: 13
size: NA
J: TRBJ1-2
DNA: TGTGCCAGCAGTCTTACGGGGGACTATGGCTACACCTTC
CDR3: CASSLTGDYGYTF

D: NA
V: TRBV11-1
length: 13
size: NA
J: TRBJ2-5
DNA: TGTGCCAGCAGCTACGGGATCCAAGAGACCCAGTACTTC
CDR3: CASSYGIQETQYF

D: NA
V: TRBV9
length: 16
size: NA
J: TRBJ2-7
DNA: TGTGCCAGCAGCGTAGATAGGGGTACAGCCGGATCCGAGCAGTACTTC
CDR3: CASSVDRGTAGSEQYF

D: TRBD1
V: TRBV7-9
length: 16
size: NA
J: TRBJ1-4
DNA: TGTGCCAGCAGCCCAACGGGGACAGGGAGAAATGAAAAACTGTTTTTT
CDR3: CASSPTGTGRNEKLFF

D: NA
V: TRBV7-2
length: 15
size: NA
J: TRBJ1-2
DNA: TGTGCCAGCAGTGTAGGACAGCCGACCAACTATGGCTACACCTTC
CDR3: CASSVGQPTNYGYTF

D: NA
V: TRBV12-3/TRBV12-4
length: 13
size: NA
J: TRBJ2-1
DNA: TGTGCCACCGGTTTGTATACGGGTGATGAGCAGTTCTTC
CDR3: CATGLYTGDEQFF

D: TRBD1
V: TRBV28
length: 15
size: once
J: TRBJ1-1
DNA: TGTGCCAGCAGTAACAGGGGGCTTGATCCCACTGAAGCTTTCTTT
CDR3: CASSNRGLDPTEAFF

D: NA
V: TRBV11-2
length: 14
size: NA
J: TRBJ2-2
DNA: TGTGCCAGCAGCTTAGCACAGTACACCGGGGAGCTGTTTTTT
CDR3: CASSLAQYTGELFF

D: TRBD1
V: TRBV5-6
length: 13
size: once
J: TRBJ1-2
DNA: TGTGCCAGCAGAAGGCAGGGGGACTATGGCTACACCTTC
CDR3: CASRRQGDYGYTF

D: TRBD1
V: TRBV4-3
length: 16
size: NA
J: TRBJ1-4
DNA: TGCGCCAGCAGCCAAACCCTGACAGGGAGGAATGAAAAACTGTTTTTT
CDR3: CASSQTLTGRNEKLFF

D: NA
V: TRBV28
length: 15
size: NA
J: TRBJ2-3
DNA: TGTGCCAGCAGTTCCTCGGACAGACTCACAGATACGCAGTATTTT
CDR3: CASSSSDRLTDTQYF

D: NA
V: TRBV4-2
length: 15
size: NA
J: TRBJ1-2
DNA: TGTGCCAGCAGCCTAAAAATTGTAACAGGCTATGGCTACACCTTC
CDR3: CASSLKIVTGYGYTF

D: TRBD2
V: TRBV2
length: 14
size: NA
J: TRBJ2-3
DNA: TGTGCCAGCAACAAGCGGGAGACCACAGATACGCAGTATTTT
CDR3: CASNKRETTDTQYF

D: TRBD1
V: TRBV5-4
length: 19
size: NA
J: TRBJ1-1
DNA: TGTGCCAGCAGCTTGGGCCCGGCCGGGACAGGGCGGGCGAACACTGAAGCTTTCTTT
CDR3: CASSLGPAGTGRANTEAFF

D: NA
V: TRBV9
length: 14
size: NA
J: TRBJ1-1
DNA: TGTGCCAGCAGCGTACAAGGAGAGGCAGCTGAAGCTTTCTTT
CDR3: CASSVQGEAAEAFF

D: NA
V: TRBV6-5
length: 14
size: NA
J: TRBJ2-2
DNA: TGTGCCAGCAGACCCGACAGGACCACCGGGGAGCTGTTTTTT
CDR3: CASRPDRTTGELFF

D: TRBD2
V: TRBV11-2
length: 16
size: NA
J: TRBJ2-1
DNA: TGTGCCAGCAGCCCTTGGGCGGGAGGGCCGATCAATGAGCAGTTCTTC
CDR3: CASSPWAGGPINEQFF

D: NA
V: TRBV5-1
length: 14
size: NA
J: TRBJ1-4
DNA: TGCGCCAGCAGCTTGGACAGGTCTAATGAAAAACTGTTTTTT
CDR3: CASSLDRSNEKLFF

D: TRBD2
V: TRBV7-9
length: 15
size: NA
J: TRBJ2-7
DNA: TGTGCCAGCAGTTTAGCGGGAGTGACATCCTACGAGCAGTACTTC
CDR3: CASSLAGVTSYEQYF

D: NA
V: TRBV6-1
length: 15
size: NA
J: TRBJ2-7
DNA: TGTGCCAGCAGTGAGATTCCCCTGAGCTCCTACGAGCAGTACTTC
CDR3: CASSEIPLSSYEQYF